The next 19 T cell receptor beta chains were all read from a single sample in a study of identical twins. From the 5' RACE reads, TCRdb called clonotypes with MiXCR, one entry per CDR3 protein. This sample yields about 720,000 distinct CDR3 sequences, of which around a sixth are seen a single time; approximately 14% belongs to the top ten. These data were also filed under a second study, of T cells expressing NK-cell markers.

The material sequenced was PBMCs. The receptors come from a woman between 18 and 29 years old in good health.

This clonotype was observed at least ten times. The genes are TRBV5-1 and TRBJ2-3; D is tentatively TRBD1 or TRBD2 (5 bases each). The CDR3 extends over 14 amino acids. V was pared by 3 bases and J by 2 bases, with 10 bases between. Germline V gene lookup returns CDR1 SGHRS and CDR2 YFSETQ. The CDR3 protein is CASSSGTYTDTQYF. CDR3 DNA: TGCGCCAGCAGCTCCGGGACCTACACAGATACGCAGTATTTT.

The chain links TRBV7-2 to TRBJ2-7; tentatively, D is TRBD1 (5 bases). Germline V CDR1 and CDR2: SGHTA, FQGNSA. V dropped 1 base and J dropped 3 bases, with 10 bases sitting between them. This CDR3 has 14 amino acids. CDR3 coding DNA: TGTGCCAGCAGCTTAGTTCCAGGGATCTACGAGCAGTACTTC. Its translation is CASSLVPGIYEQYF.

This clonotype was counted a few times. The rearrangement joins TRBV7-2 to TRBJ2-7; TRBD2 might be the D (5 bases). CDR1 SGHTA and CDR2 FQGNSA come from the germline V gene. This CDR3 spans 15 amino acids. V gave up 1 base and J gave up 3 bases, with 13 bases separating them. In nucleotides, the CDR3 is TGTGCCAGCAGCTTAGAGGCGGGCGACATCTACGAGCAGTACTTC. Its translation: CASSLEAGDIYEQYF.

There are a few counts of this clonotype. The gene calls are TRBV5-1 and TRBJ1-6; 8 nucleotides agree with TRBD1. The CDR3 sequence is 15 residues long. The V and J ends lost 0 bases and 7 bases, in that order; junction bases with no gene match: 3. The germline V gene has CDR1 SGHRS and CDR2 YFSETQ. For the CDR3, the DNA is TGCGCCAGCAGCTTGGTCCAGGGGGCGAATTCACCCCTCCACTTT. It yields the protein CASSLVQGANSPLHF. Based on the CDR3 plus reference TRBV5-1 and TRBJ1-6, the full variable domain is KAGVTQTPRYLIKTRGQQVTLSCSPISGHRSVSWYQQTPGQGLQFLFEYFSETQRNKGNFPGRFSGRQFSNSRSEMNVSTLELGDSALYLCASSLVQGANSPLHFGNGTRLTVT.

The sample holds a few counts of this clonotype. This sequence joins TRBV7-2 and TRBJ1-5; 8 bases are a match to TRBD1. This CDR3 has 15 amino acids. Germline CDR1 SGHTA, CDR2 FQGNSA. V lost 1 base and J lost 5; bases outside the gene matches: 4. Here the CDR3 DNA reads TGTGCCAGCAGCTTAGACAGGGGGTTGGATCAGCCCCAGCATTTT. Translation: CASSLDRGLDQPQHF.

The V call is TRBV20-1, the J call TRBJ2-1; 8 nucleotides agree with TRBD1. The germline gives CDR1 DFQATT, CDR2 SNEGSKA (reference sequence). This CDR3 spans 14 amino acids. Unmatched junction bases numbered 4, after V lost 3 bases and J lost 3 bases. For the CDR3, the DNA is TGCAGTGCTAGGGACAGGGCAGGCTACAATGAGCAGTTCTTC. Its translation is CSARDRAGYNEQFF.

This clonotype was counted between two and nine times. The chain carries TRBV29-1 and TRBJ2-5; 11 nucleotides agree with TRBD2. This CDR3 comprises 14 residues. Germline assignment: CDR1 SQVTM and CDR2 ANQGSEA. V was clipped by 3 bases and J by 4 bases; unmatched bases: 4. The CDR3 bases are TGCAGCGTTGATTCTAGCGGGAGGCGAGAGACCCAGTACTTC. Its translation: CSVDSSGRRETQYF.

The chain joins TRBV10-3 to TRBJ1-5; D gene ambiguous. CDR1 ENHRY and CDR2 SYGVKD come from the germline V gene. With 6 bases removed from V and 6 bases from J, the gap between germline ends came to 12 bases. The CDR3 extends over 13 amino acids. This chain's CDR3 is CAIRAVLGQPQHF. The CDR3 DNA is TGTGCCATCAGGGCAGTGCTGGGTCAGCCCCAGCATTTT.

Here the CDR3 DNA reads TGCGCCAGCAGTAACTACTTAGCGGGTGAGACCCAGTACTTC. Translating it yields CASSNYLAGETQYF. The chain joins TRBV10-2 to TRBJ2-5; 7 bases are shared with TRBD2. The J segment lost 5 bases and the V segment lost 5 bases, leaving 8 bases of the junction unmatched. The length of the CDR3 is 14 residues. Germline CDR1 reads WSHSY; CDR2 reads SAAADI.

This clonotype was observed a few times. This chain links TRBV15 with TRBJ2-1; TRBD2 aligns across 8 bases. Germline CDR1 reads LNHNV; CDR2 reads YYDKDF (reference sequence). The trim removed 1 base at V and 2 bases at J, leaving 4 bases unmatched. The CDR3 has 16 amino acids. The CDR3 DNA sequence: TGTGCCACCAGCAGAGGTGGTAGCGGGGCCTACAATGAGCAGTTCTTC. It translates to CATSRGGSGAYNEQFF.

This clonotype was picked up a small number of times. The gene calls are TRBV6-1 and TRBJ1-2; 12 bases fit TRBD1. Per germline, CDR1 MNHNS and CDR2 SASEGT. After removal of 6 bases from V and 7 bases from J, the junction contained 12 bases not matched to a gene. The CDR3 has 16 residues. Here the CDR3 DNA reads TGTGCCAGCAGGTCCGGGACAGGGGGCGTAATTGGTGGCTACACCTTC. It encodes CASRSGTGGVIGGYTF.

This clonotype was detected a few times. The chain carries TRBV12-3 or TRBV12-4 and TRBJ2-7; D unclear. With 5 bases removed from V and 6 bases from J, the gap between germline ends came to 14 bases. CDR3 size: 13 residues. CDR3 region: CASSLKMGFEQYF. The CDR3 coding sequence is TGTGCCAGCAGTCTGAAGATGGGATTCGAGCAGTACTTC.

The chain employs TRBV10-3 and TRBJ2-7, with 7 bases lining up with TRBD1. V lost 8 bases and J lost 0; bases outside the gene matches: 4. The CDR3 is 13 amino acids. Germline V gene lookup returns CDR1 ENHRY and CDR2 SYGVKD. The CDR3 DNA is TGTGCCATCGGGGCAGGGGGCTCCTACGAGCAGTACTTC. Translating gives CAIGAGGSYEQYF.

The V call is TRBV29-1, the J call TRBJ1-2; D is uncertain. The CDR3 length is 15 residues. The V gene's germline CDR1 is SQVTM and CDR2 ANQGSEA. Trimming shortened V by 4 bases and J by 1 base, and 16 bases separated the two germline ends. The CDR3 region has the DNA TGCAGCGTTGCGGGGAGTGTTGAAGTTAACTATGGCTACACCTTC. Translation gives CSVAGSVEVNYGYTF.

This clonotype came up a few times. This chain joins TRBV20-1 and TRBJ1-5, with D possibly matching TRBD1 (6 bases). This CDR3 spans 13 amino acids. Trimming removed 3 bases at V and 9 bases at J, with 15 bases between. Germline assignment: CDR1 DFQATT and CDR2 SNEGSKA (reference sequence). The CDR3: CSARAGGFRPQHF. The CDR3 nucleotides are TGCAGTGCTAGGGCTGGGGGCTTTCGGCCCCAGCATTTT.

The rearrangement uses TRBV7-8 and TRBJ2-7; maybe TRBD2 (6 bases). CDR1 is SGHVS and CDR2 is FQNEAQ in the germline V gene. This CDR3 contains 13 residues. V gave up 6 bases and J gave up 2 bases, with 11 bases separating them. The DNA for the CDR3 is TGTGCCAGCAGGCGGGACTTGACCTACGAGCAGTACTTC. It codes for CASRRDLTYEQYF.

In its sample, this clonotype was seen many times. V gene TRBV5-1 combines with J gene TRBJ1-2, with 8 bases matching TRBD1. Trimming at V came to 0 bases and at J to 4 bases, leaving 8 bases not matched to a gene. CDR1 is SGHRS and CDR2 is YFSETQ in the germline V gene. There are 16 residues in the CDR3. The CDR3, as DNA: TGCGCCAGCAGCTTGGGCACGGGACAGGCCACCTATGGCTACACCTTC. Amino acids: CASSLGTGQATYGYTF. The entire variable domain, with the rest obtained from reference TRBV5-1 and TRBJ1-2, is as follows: KAGVTQTPRYLIKTRGQQVTLSCSPISGHRSVSWYQQTPGQGLQFLFEYFSETQRNKGNFPGRFSGRQFSNSRSEMNVSTLELGDSALYLCASSLGTGQATYGYTFGSGTRLTVV.

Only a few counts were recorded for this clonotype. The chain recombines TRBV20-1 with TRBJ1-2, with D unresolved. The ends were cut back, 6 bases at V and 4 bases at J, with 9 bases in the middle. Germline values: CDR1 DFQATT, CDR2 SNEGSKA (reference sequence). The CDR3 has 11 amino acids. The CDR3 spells CSALVSYGYTF. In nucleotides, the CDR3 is TGCAGTGCCCTGGTGTCCTATGGCTACACCTTC.

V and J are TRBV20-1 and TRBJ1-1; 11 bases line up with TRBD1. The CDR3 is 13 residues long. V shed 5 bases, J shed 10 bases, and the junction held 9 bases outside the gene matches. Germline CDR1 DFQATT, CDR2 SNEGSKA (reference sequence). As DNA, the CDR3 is TGCAGTGCTGGGGGACAGGGGGTATATCGAGCTTTCTTT. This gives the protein CSAGGQGVYRAFF.